These 23 T cell receptor beta chains share one sample of origin, sequenced in a study of T-cell reconstitution after alpha-beta-depleted transplantation in children. The TCRbeta library was prepared with unique molecular identifiers. One entry per CDR3 protein, called by TCRdb with MiXCR from the PCR reads. This sample has 900,000 or so distinct CDR3 sequences, with under 20% found just once. This material consisted of PBMCs, mostly from graft donor cells, taken 360 days after TCRalphabeta/CD19-depleted stem cell transplant. The receptors shown here come from a male patient between 10 and 17 years old who had a stem cell transplant for acute lymphoblastic leukemia, so the T cells may come from the graft donor.

This sequence joins TRBV12-3 or TRBV12-4 and TRBJ1-1, with 9 bases identical to TRBD1. The V segment lost 7 bases and the J segment 4 bases; nucleotides outside the gene matches: 4. The CDR3 covers 13 residues. The CDR3 spells CASTLQGATEAFF. The CDR3, as DNA: TGTGCCAGCACCTTACAGGGGGCCACTGAAGCTTTCTTT.

As for this clonotype: This may stem from a read error, because a much larger clone lies one nucleotide away. The genes are TRBV20-1 and TRBJ2-1, with D perhaps TRBD2 (6 bases). The CDR3 loop spans 16 amino acids. Germline CDR1 reads DFQATT; CDR2 reads SNEGSKA (reference sequence). CDR3 in amino acids: CCARGFGGRSYNEQFF. The CDR3 bases are TGCTGTGCTAGAGGTTTCGGGGGACGGTCCTACAATGAGCAGTTCTTC.

This clonotype showed up just a few times. The chain has TRBV7-6 and TRBJ1-1; 8 bases align to TRBD1. The V segment lost 2 bases and the J segment 2 bases; nucleotides outside the gene matches: 4. In germline, CDR1 is SGHVS, CDR2 FNYEAQ. CDR3 size: 15 residues. This chain's CDR3 is CASSLRAGGNTEAFF. For the CDR3, the DNA is TGTGCCAGCAGCTTAAGGGCAGGGGGCAACACTGAAGCTTTCTTT.

The sample holds many counts of this clonotype. The chain recombines TRBV12-3 or TRBV12-4 with TRBJ2-7; TRBD2 aligns across 7 bases. The CDR3 consists of 13 residues. The V and J ends lost 4 bases and 0 bases, in that order; junction bases with no gene match: 0. The CDR3 DNA reads TGTGCCAGCAGTTGGGAGGGCTCCTACGAGCAGTACTTC. It codes for CASSWEGSYEQYF.

This clonotype is a singleton in its sample. The J gene is TRBJ1-2, the V gene TRBV20-1; TRBD1 matches at 9 bases. The junction had 12 bases not matched to a gene; V was cut back by 1 base and J by 0 bases. This CDR3 contains 18 residues. Germline V gene sequence: CDR1 DFQATT, CDR2 SNEGSKA (reference sequence). CDR3 nucleotides: TGCAGTGCTAGAGCCCTAAACCGGGACAGGGTACCTAACTATGGCTACACCTTC. This encodes CSARALNRDRVPNYGYTF.

This clonotype turned up a few times. The chain carries TRBV5-6 and TRBJ2-1; the D gene is possibly TRBD2 (5 bases). This CDR3 region has 13 residues. Between the trimmed V and J ends, which lost 0 bases and 12 bases, there was a span of 13 bases. Germline V lookup: CDR1 SGHDT, CDR2 YYEEEE. As DNA, the CDR3 is TGTGCCAGCAGCTTGGGCGAACTAGAAGTGCAGTTCTTC. It codes for CASSLGELEVQFF.

The V gene is TRBV4-1, the J gene TRBJ2-5; no clear D gene. This CDR3 has 14 amino acids. V was trimmed by 6 bases and J by 5 bases, leaving 16 bases between them. Germline CDR1 and CDR2: MGHRA and YSYEKL. CDR3: CASSLLWAGETQYF. For the CDR3, the DNA is TGCGCCAGCAGTCTCTTGTGGGCCGGGGAGACCCAGTACTTC.

This rearrangement joins TRBV27 to TRBJ2-1; D might be TRBD1 or TRBD2, each matching 5 bases. Germline-derived CDR1 and CDR2 are MNHEY and SMNVEV (reference sequence). V lost 5 bases to trimming and J lost 0 bases, with 17 bases between them. The CDR3 runs to 17 residues. The CDR3 region is CASSGGIEGSSYNEQFF. The CDR3 DNA reads as TGTGCCAGCAGTGGAGGTATTGAGGGGAGCTCCTACAATGAGCAGTTCTTC.

The chain links TRBV7-9 to TRBJ2-1; 8 bases fit TRBD1. V was clipped by 5 bases and J by 0 bases; unmatched bases: 6. The CDR3 is 16 amino acids. Germline V gene data show CDR1 as SEHNR and CDR2 as FQNEAQ (reference sequence). The CDR3 nucleotides read TGTGCCAGCAGCCGAGGACAGGGAAGCTCCTACAATGAGCAGTTCTTC. It encodes CASSRGQGSSYNEQFF.

Only a few counts were recorded for this clonotype. The rearrangement links TRBV5-1 to TRBJ1-1, with 7 positions matching TRBD1. CDR3 length: 16 amino acids. Losses at the gene ends were 2 bases for V and 0 bases for J; bases not matched to a gene: 7. The germline gives CDR1 SGHRS, CDR2 YFSETQ. CDR3 amino acids: CASSLWTGPMNTEAFF. Here the CDR3 DNA reads TGCGCCAGCAGCTTATGGACAGGCCCTATGAACACTGAAGCTTTCTTT.

This clonotype has at least ten counts. This rearrangement joins TRBV12-3 or TRBV12-4 to TRBJ2-1; D uncertain. V lost 7 bases to trimming and J lost 2 bases, with 15 bases between them. The CDR3 has 15 amino acids. CDR3 sequence (DNA): TGTGCCAGCACCTCCCTTGAGTGGCCCTACAATGAGCAGTTCTTC. Translation gives CASTSLEWPYNEQFF.

The chain is built from TRBV12-3 or TRBV12-4 and TRBJ2-7; 7 positions agree with TRBD2. V trimming: 6 bases; J trimming: 10 bases; junction bases outside the gene matches: 15. The CDR3 extends over 14 amino acids. CDR3 residues: CASRPSGGIEGQYF. The CDR3 DNA follows: TGTGCCAGCAGGCCTAGCGGTGGGATTGAGGGTCAGTACTTC.

The chain combines TRBV7-9 with TRBJ1-6; D remains ambiguous. The V and J ends lost 0 bases and 9 bases respectively, with 12 bases between them. This CDR3 has 15 amino acids. Germline CDR1 is SEHNR and CDR2 is FQNEAQ (reference sequence). CDR3 in amino acids: CASSLAPGRISPLHF. CDR3 DNA sequence: TGTGCCAGCAGCTTAGCCCCCGGGCGGATTTCACCCCTCCACTTT.

This clonotype was seen more than once but under ten times. The chain combines TRBV20-1 with TRBJ2-7; a weak D match, TRBD1 (6 bases). Trimming left V 6 bases short and J 4 bases short, with 16 bases between. The germline gives CDR1 DFQATT, CDR2 SNEGSKA (reference sequence). This CDR3 comprises 13 residues. CDR3 sequence: CSALPGHSYEQYF. The CDR3 DNA reads TGCAGTGCCCTTCCGGGACATTCTTACGAGCAGTACTTC.

This clonotype has more than one count but fewer than ten. J is TRBJ2-7 and V is TRBV20-1, with 8 bases identical to TRBD2. Germline V gives CDR1 DFQATT, CDR2 SNEGSKA (reference sequence). The CDR3 runs to 16 residues. The V and J ends lost 0 bases and 3 bases, in that order; junction bases with no gene match: 10. CDR3 nucleotides: TGCAGTGCTAGAGATTTCGGAGCGGGAGATGGCTACGAGCAGTACTTC. Protein: CSARDFGAGDGYEQYF.

The sample holds a few counts of this clonotype. The rearrangement uses TRBV15 and TRBJ2-1; 8 nucleotides agree with TRBD1. Germline CDR1 and CDR2: LNHNV and YYDKDF (reference sequence). The trim removed 0 bases at V and 5 bases at J, leaving 3 bases unmatched. The CDR3 is 15 residues long. DNA of the CDR3: TGTGCCACCAGCAGAGAGGGACAGGTAGACAATGAGCAGTTCTTC. Its translation: CATSREGQVDNEQFF.

The chain couples TRBV9 to TRBJ2-7; weak D call: TRBD2 (5 bases). This CDR3 contains 17 residues. Germline-derived CDR1 and CDR2 are SGDLS and YYNGEE. V gave up 0 bases and J gave up 4 bases, with 20 bases separating them. CDR3 residues: CASSVEDKYKAVYEQYF. The CDR3 DNA reads TGTGCCAGCAGCGTAGAGGATAAGTACAAAGCGGTATACGAGCAGTACTTC.

The chain uses TRBV20-1 and TRBJ2-1; 13 bases are a match to TRBD2. The CDR3 consists of 15 residues. CDR1 is DFQATT and CDR2 is SNEGSKA in the germline V gene (reference sequence). In nucleotides, the CDR3 is TGCTTTGCTAGCCGGACTAGCGGGAGAAGTGGTGAGCAGTTCTTC. It codes for CFASRTSGRSGEQFF.

The chain combines TRBV5-6 with TRBJ2-7; D may match TRBD1 or TRBD2 (6 bases each). The germline V and J ends were trimmed by 2 bases and 3 bases, with 12 bases remaining between them. CDR1 and CDR2 (germline): SGHDT, YYEEEE. CDR3 length equals 14 residues. CDR3 loop: CASSLGGIGYEQYF. The CDR3 bases are TGTGCCAGCAGCTTAGGGGGGATCGGCTACGAGCAGTACTTC. Looking up the rest from reference TRBV5-6 and TRBJ2-7 gives the full variable domain: DAGVTQSPTHLIKTRGQQVTLRCSPKSGHDTVSWYQQALGQGPQFIFQYYEEEERQRGNFPDRFSGHQFPNYSSELNVNALLLGDSALYLCASSLGGIGYEQYFGPGTRLTVT.

A few counts support this clonotype. The rearrangement uses TRBV7-2 and TRBJ1-1; no definite D call. Germline CDR1 is SGHTA and CDR2 is FQGNSA. This CDR3 region has 13 residues. The ends were cut back, 7 bases at V and 7 bases at J, with 16 bases in the middle. CDR3 sequence: CASNPEGRGEAFF. The CDR3 DNA follows: TGTGCCAGCAACCCGGAGGGAAGAGGTGAAGCTTTCTTT.

This clonotype was seen more than once but under ten times. The chain links TRBV3-1 to TRBJ2-5, with 8 bases that match TRBD2. The length of the CDR3 is 16 residues. Germline-derived CDR1 and CDR2 are LGHDT and YNNKEL (reference sequence). J gave up 5 bases and V 1 base, and 9 bases lay outside the gene matches. The CDR3 sequence is CASSQGKGLAGETQYF. The CDR3 coding sequence is TGTGCCAGCAGCCAAGGAAAAGGACTAGCAGGGGAGACCCAGTACTTC.

This clonotype has only a few counts. The chain joins TRBV15 to TRBJ2-7; tentatively, D is TRBD1 or TRBD2 (5 bases each). The CDR3 extends over 19 amino acids. Looked up from germline, CDR1 is LNHNV and CDR2 is YYDKDF (reference sequence). The V end was cut by 0 bases, the J end by 4 bases, with 25 bases between. The CDR3, as DNA: TGTGCCACCAGCAGAGACAGAGGCCCCGGGGCCTCCGTCGGGTACGAGCAGTACTTC. This encodes CATSRDRGPGASVGYEQYF.

This clonotype was recorded at least ten times. This chain uses TRBV5-1 with TRBJ2-3, with D tentatively TRBD1 (6 bases). The CDR3 is 14 residues long. V was pared by 4 bases and J by 6 bases, with 15 bases between. Germline-derived CDR1 and CDR2 are SGHRS and YFSETQ. CDR3 loop: CASSVRGSRDTQYF. CDR3 DNA sequence: TGCGCCAGCAGCGTCAGGGGTTCAAGGGATACGCAGTATTTT.